This entry concerns a single T cell receptor beta chain. Treatment defined: about 20 received Ad26.COV2.S at low or high dose, single or two shots; about 5 received placebo; per-sample allocation not given. Sampling was performed 63 days after the first vaccine or placebo injection. The sample belongs to a study of Ad26.COV2.S vaccination and SARS-CoV-2 variants. About the research overall: Donor allocation was to the COV1001 Ad26.COV2.S trial arm. Intramuscularly, Ad26.COV2.S was given either once or twice, 56 days apart.

TCRdb keeps only in-frame clones here, not all; method: immunoSEQ multiplex PCR. The repertoire has about half a million clones, approximately 90% of them found once; the top ten carry around 1.6%. The clonotype was recovered from a person between 18 and 65 years old who received the Ad26.COV2.S COVID-19 vaccine or a placebo. Sequenced here: peripheral blood, sampled in a trial of Ad26.COV2.S vaccine versus placebo.

CDR3 coding DNA: TGTGCCAGTAGTCTCTCGGGGTACAATGAGCAGTTCTTC. This encodes CASSLSGYNEQFF. This rearrangement joins TRBV19 to TRBJ2-1; perhaps TRBD2 as D (5 bases). The germline gives CDR1 LNHDA, CDR2 SQIVND (reference sequence). The CDR3 has 13 residues. V lost 5 bases and J lost 4, with 9 bases in between.